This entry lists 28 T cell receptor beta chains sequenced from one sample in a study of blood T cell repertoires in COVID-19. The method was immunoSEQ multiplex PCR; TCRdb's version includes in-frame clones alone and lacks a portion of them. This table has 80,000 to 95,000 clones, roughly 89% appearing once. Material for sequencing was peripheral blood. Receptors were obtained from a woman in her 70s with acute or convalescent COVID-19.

Written as DNA, the CDR3 is TGTGCCAGCGCAACTAGCGGGGAGCAGTTCTTC. Amino acid sequence: CASATSGEQFF. The chain combines TRBV2 with TRBJ2-1, with 9 bases aligning to TRBD2. The CDR3 runs 11 residues. In germline, CDR1 is SNHLY, CDR2 FYNNEI. V shed 8 bases, J shed 10 bases, and the junction held 3 bases outside the gene matches.

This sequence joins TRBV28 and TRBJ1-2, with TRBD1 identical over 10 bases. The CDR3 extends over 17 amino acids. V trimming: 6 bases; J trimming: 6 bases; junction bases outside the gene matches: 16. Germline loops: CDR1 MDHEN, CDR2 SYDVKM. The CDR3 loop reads CASSYTYPGQGLNGYTF. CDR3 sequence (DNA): TGTGCCAGCAGCTATACCTACCCGGGACAGGGGCTCAATGGCTACACCTTC.

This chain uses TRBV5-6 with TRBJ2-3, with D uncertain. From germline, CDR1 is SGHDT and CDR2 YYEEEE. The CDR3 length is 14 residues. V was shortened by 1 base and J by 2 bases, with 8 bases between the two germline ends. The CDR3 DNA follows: TGTGCCAGCAGCTTGATGTCAGACACAGATACGCAGTATTTT. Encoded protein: CASSLMSDTDTQYF.

DNA of the CDR3: TGTGCCAGCAGACCCGTAGGGGGGGTGACCTATAATTCACCCCTCCACTTT. This translates into CASRPVGGVTYNSPLHF. The chain carries TRBV28 and TRBJ1-6, with D tentatively TRBD1 (6 bases). The CDR3 has 17 amino acids. V lost 6 bases and J 2 bases, leaving 17 bases between the germline ends. Per germline, CDR1 MDHEN and CDR2 SYDVKM.

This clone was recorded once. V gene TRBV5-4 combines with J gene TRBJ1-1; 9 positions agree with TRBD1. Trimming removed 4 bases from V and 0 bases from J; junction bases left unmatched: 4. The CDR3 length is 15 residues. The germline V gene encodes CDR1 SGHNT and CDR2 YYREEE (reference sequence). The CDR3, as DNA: TGTGCCAGCAGCACAGGACAGGGGCTGAACACTGAAGCTTTCTTT. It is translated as CASSTGQGLNTEAFF.

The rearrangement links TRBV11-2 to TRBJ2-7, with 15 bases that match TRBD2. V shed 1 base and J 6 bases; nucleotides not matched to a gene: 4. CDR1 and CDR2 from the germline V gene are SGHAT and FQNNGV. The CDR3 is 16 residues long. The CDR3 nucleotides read TGTGCCAGCAGCTTAGGATCGGGACTAGCGGGAGGCGAGCAGTACTTC. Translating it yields CASSLGSGLAGGEQYF. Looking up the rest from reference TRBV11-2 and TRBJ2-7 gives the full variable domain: EAGVAQSPRYKIIEKRQSVAFWCNPISGHATLYWYQQILGQGPKLLIQFQNNGVVDDSQLPKDRFSAERLKGVDSTLKIQPAKLEDSAVYLCASSLGSGLAGGEQYFGPGTRLTVT.

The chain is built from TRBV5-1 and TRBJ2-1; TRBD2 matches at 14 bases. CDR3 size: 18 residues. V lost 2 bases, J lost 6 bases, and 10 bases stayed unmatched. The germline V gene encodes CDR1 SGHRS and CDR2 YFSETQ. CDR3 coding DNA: TGCGCCAGCAGCTTAGGGACTAGCGGGAGACGGGTGGGCAATGAGCAGTTCTTC. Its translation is CASSLGTSGRRVGNEQFF. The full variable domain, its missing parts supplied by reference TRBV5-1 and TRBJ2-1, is KAGVTQTPRYLIKTRGQQVTLSCSPISGHRSVSWYQQTPGQGLQFLFEYFSETQRNKGNFPGRFSGRQFSNSRSEMNVSTLELGDSALYLCASSLGTSGRRVGNEQFFGPGTRLTVL.

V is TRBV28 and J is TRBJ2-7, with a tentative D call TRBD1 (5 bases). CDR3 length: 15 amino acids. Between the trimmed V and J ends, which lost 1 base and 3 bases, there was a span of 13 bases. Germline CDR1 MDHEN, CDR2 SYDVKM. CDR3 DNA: TGTGCCAGCAGTTTATTTTTCGACAGAGACTACGAGCAGTACTTC. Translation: CASSLFFDRDYEQYF.

The CDR3: CASSLRASGGTDTQYF. The CDR3 nucleotides are TGCGCCAGCAGCTTGAGGGCTAGCGGGGGCACAGATACGCAGTATTTT. The chain links TRBV5-1 to TRBJ2-3; 9 bases fit TRBD2. The trim removed 1 base at V and 1 base at J, leaving 4 bases unmatched. Germline V gene lookup returns CDR1 SGHRS and CDR2 YFSETQ. This CDR3 has 16 amino acids.

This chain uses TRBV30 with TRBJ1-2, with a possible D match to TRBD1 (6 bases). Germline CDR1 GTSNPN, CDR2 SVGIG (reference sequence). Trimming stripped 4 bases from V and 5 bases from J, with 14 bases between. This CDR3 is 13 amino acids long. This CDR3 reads CAWTQGTAYGYTF. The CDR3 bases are TGTGCCTGGACGCAGGGGACGGCTTATGGCTACACCTTC. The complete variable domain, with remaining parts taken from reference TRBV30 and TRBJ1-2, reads SQTIHQWPATLVQPVGSPLSLECTVEGTSNPNLYWYRQAAGRGLQLLFYSVGIGQISSEVPQNLSASRPQDRQFILSSKKLLLSDSGFYLCAWTQGTAYGYTFGSGTRLTVV.

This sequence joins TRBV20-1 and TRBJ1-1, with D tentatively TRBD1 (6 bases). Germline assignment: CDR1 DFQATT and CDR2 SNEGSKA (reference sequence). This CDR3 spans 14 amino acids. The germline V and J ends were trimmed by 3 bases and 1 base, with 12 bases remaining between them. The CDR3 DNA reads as TGCAGTGCTAGTAGGGGACACCCGAACACTGAAGCTTTCTTT. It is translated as CSASRGHPNTEAFF.

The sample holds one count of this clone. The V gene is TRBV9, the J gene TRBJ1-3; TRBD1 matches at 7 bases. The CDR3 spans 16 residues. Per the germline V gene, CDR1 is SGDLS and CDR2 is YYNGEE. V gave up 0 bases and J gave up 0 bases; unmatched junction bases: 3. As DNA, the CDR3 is TGTGCCAGCAGCGTAGGACAGGGAAACTCTGGAAACACCATATATTTT. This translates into CASSVGQGNSGNTIYF.

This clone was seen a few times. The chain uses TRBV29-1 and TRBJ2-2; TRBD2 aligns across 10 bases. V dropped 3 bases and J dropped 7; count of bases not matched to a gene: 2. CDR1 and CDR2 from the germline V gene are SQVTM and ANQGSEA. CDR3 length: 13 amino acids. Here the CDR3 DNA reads TGCAGCGTTGAGGGACTAGCGTTCGGGGAGCTGTTTTTT. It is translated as CSVEGLAFGELFF.

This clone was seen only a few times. CDR3 in amino acids: CASSPRGEVMNTEAFF. For the CDR3, the DNA is TGTGCCAGCAGTCCCAGGGGGGAAGTCATGAACACTGAAGCTTTCTTT. V usage is TRBV27 and J usage is TRBJ1-1; 7 bases fit TRBD1. The CDR3 spans 16 residues. Germline lookup yields CDR1 MNHEY and CDR2 SMNVEV (reference sequence). The J segment lost 0 bases and the V segment lost 5 bases, leaving 9 bases of the junction unmatched.

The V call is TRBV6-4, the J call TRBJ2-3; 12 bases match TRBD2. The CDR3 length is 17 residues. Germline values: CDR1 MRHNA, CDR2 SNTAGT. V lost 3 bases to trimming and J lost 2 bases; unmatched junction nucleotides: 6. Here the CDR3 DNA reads TGTGCCAGCAGTGAAGAAACTAGCGGGAGGTTCACAGATACGCAGTATTTT. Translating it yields CASSEETSGRFTDTQYF.

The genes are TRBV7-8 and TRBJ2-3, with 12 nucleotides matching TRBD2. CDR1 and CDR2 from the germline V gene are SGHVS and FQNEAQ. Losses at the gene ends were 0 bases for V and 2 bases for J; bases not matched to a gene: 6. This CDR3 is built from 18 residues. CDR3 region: CASSLALTSGGNTDTQYF. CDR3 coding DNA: TGTGCCAGCAGCTTAGCGTTAACTAGCGGGGGGAACACAGATACGCAGTATTTT.

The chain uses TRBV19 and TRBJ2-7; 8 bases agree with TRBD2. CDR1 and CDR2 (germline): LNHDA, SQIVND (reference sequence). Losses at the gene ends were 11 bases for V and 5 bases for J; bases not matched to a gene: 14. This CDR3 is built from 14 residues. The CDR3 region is CACQAAGGGHEQYF. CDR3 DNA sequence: TGTGCCTGCCAGGCGGCGGGAGGAGGCCACGAGCAGTACTTC.

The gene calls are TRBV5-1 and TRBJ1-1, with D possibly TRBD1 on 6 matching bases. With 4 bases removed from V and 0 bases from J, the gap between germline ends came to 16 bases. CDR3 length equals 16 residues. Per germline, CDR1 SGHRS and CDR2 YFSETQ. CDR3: CASSPDRRTMNTEAFF. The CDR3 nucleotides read TGCGCCAGCAGCCCAGACAGGAGAACGATGAACACTGAAGCTTTCTTT.

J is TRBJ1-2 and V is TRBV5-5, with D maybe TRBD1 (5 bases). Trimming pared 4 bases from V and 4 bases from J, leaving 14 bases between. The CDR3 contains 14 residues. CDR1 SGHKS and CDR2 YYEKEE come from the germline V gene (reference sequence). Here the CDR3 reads CASSTGLGGYGYTF. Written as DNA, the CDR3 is TGTGCCAGCAGCACAGGACTCGGGGGCTATGGCTACACCTTC.

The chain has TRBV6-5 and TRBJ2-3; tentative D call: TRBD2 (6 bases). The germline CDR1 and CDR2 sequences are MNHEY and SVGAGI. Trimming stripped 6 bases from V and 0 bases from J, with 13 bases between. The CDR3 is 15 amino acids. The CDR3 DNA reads TGTGCCAGCAGCTCACCAAGCGGGAGCACAGATACGCAGTATTTT. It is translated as CASSSPSGSTDTQYF.

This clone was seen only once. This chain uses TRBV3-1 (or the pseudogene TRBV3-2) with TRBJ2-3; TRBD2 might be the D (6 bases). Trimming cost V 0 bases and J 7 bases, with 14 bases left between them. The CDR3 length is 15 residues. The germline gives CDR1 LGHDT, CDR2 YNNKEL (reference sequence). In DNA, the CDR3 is TGTGCCAGCAGCCAAGACCAAGGGACTCCGAATACGCAGTATTTT. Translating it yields CASSQDQGTPNTQYF.

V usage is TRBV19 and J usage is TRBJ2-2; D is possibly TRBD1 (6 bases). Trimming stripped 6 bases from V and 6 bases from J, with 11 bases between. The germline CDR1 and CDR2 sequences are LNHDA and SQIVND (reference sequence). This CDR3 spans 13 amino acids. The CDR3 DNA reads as TGTGCCAGTAGCAACACAGGGTCCGGGGAGCTGTTTTTT. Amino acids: CASSNTGSGELFF.

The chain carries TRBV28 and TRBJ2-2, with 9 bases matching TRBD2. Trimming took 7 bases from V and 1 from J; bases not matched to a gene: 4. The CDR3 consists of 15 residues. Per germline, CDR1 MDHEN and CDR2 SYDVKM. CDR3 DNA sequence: TGTGCCAGCAACCTAGCGGGACTGAACACCGGGGAGCTGTTTTTT. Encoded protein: CASNLAGLNTGELFF.

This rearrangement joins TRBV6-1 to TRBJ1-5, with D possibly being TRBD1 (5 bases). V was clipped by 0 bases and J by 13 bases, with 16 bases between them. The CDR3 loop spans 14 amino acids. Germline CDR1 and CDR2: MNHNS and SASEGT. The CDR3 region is CASSEAPRGGRQHF. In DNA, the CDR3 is TGTGCCAGCAGTGAAGCGCCCCGGGGGGGACGACAGCATTTT.

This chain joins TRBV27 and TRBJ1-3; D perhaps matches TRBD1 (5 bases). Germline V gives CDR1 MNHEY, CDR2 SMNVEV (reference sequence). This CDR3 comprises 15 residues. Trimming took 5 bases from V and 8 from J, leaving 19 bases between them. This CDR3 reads CASSPWGGKKDTIYF. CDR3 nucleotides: TGTGCCAGCAGTCCGTGGGGGGGGAAAAAGGACACCATATATTTT.

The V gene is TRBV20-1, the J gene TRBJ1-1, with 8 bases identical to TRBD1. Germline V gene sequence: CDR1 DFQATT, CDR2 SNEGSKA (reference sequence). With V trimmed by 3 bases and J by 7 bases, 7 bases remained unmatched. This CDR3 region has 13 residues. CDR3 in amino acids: CSASKSGTGEAFF. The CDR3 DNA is TGCAGTGCTAGTAAGTCCGGGACAGGTGAAGCTTTCTTT.

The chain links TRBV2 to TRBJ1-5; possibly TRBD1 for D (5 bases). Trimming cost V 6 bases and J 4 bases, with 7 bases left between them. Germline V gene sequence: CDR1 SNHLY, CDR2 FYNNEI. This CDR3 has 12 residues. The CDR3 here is CASSPGNQPQHF. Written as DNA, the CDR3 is TGTGCCAGCAGCCCAGGGAATCAGCCCCAGCATTTT.

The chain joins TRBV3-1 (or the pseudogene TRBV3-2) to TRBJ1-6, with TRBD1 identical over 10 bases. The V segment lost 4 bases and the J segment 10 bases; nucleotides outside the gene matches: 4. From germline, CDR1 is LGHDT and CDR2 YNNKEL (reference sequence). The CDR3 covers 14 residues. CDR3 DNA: TGTGCCAGCAGCCCATCGACAGGGGGCTCACCCCTCCACTTT. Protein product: CASSPSTGGSPLHF.